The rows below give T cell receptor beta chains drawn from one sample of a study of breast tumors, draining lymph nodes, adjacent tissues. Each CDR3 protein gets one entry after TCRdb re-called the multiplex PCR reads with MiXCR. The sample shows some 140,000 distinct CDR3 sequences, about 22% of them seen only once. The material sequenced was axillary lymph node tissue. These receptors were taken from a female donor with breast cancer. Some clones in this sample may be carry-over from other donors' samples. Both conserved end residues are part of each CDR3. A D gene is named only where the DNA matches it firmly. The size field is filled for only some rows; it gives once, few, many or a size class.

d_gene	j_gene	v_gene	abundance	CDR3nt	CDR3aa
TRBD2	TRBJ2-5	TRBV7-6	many	TGTGCCAGCAGCTCATCCGCCGGGACTAGACGGGGTGAGACCCAGTACTTC	CASSSSAGTRRGETQYF
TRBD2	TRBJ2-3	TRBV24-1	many	TGTGCCACCACCGGGACTAGCGCCACAGATACGCAGTATTTT	CATTGTSATDTQYF
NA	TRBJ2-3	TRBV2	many	TGTGCCAGCAGTGCGGGGGACGGGGATACGCAGTATTTT	CASSAGDGDTQYF
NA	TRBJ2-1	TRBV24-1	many	TGTGCCACCAGTCTAGCGAAGGAGCAGTTCTTC	CATSLAKEQFF
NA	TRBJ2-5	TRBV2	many	TGTGCCAGCAGGAATGACGACAGTTCCAGCCAAGAGACCCAGTACTTC	CASRNDDSSSQETQYF
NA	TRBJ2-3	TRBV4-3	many	TGCGCCAGCAGCCAAGTTGGGGGGAGCACAGATACGCAGTATTTT	CASSQVGGSTDTQYF
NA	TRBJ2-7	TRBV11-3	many	TGTGCCAGCAGCTTAGTCAGCTACGAGCAGTACTTC	CASSLVSYEQYF
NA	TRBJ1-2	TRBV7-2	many	TGTGCCAGCAGCTTAGGGGTCGGATCTAACTATGGCTACACCTTC	CASSLGVGSNYGYTF
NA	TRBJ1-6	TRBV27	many	TGTGCCAGCAGCCAAGCAGGACAGCCACTCTCACCCCTCCACTTT	CASSQAGQPLSPLHF
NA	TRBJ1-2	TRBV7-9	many	TGTGCCAGCAGCTTAAATGTCGGGGATGGCTACACCTTC	CASSLNVGDGYTF
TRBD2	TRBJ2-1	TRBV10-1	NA	TGCGCCAGCTCAAGTGGCGGGAGGACCCTTTTGGATGAGCAGTTCTTC	CASSSGGRTLLDEQFF
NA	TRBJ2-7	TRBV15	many	TGTGCCACCAGCATCGGGGAGGACGAGCAGTACTTC	CATSIGEDEQYF
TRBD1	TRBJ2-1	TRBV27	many	TGTGCCAGCAGTTGGGGACAGGGGACCAACAATGAGCAGTTCTTC	CASSWGQGTNNEQFF
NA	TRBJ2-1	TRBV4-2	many	TGTGCCAGCAGCCAAGAAATTAAGTACGGGAATGAGCAGTTCTTC	CASSQEIKYGNEQFF
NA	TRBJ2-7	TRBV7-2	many	TGTGCCAGCAGCTTACTGGGGCGATCCGAGCAGTACTTC	CASSLLGRSEQYF